The T cell receptor beta chain described here comes from a study of radiotherapy plus CTLA-4 blockade in lung cancer. Study overall: Of the patients, over 15% showed objective responses and 31% attained disease control.

Some clones are missing from TCRdb's copy, which holds only in-frame ones; the method was immunoSEQ multiplex PCR. This sample has 70,000 to 95,000 clones, with under 85% found just once. The CDR3 sequence is 14 residues long. Deletions cut 6 bases from V and 9 bases from J, with 18 bases between. Germline CDR1 is LNHDA and CDR2 is SQIVND (reference sequence). Receiving focal radiation plus CTLA-4 blockade with ipilimumab were patients who had chemo-refractory metastatic non-small-cell lung cancer. The sample here was peripheral blood, taken from a patient treated with radiotherapy plus ipilimumab. This rearrangement joins TRBV19 to TRBJ2-1; no definite D call. The receptor was isolated from a human donor with non-small cell lung cancer that progressed on radiotherapy plus ipilimumab. The CDR3 sequence: CASRSGTPTGEQFF. The CDR3 coding sequence is TGTGCCAGTAGGTCAGGCACTCCCACCGGTGAGCAGTTCTTC.